This T cell receptor (beta chain) was identified in a study of Ad26.COV2.S vaccination and SARS-CoV-2 variants. In germline, CDR1 is SEHNR, CDR2 FQNEAQ (reference sequence). Trimming shortened V by 4 bases and J by 7 bases, and 4 bases separated the two germline ends. The CDR3 is 10 amino acids. Study-wide results and caveats: Measurements of TCR breadth and depth may have given underestimates of the total T cell responses. Spike-specific TCR breadth in vaccine recipients exceeded that seen in placebo recipients.

As regards this clone: Its antigen is currently unknown.

TCRdb's table, derived via immunoSEQ multiplex PCR, lists solely in-frame clones and lacks some. The sample has about 100,000 clones; 80% are singletons. This sample comprised peripheral blood, obtained after recovery from COVID-19. This sequence originates from a human donor who had recovered from COVID-19. V gene TRBV7-9 combines with J gene TRBJ1-1; no clear D. CDR3 DNA sequence: TGTGCCAGCAGCTCAATTGAAGCTTTCTTT. Amino acids: CASSSIEAFF.